The clone carrying this T cell receptor beta chain showed up just once. Its specificity is not known. The entry originates in a study of CD8 T cells in Susac syndrome. CDR3 size: 16 residues. Study-wide results and caveats: Regarding the TCR sequencing and HLA analysis, the study admitted that a relatively small number of individuals were involved.

Random-hexamer reverse transcription was applied to roughly 0.45 to 1 ug RNA. TCRdb processed the immunoSEQ multiplex PCR reads anew with MiXCR; each CDR3 protein has one entry. Among about 280,000 distinct CDR3 sequences listed, 80% to 90% were seen once. The rearrangement uses TRBV21-1 and TRBJ2-1; TRBD1 is the table's D call, not checked against the DNA. TRBV21-1 has pseudogene status. Material for sequencing was CD8+ T cells from PBMCs. The receptor was derived from a human donor with multiple sclerosis. In DNA, the CDR3 is TGTGCCAGCAGCAAAGAGGGGGGGAGCTCCTACAATGAGCAGTTCTTC. Protein product: CASSKEGGSSYNEQFF.